Detailed here is one T cell receptor beta chain. This CDR3 region has 15 residues. Between the trimmed V and J ends, which lost 1 base and 5 bases, there was a span of 11 bases. Germline assignment: CDR1 LGHDT and CDR2 YNNKEL (reference sequence). In the authors' methods: Reference gene primer amplification in the assay estimated nucleated cell counts. Clones were read by immunoSEQ multiplex PCR, and TCRdb kept only the in-frame ones, dropping some. The V and J calls and clone size are taken from that table; D and trimming were inferred from the DNA. The repertoire includes about 140,000 clones, 80% to 85% of them detected once, and less than 9.5% sits in the top ten. These data come from a study of blood T cell repertoires in COVID-19. Study overall: Acute and convalescent COVID-19 specimens originated in the United States, Italy and Spain.

This rearrangement joins TRBV3-1 (or the pseudogene TRBV3-2) to TRBJ1-4; D ambiguous. The receptor comes from a human donor in a cohort sampled during active COVID-19. Sequencing was carried out using peripheral blood. This CDR3 is CASSQGSIGNEKLFF. The CDR3 nucleotides read TGTGCCAGCAGCCAAGGGTCGATCGGGAATGAAAAACTGTTTTTT.